A selection of T cell receptor beta chains follows, all from one sample in a study of T cell repertoires in cytomegalovirus infection. From the reads, TCRdb called clonotypes with MiXCR, one entry per CDR3 protein. This table holds around 740,000 distinct CDR3 sequences, about 40% found once. Sequencing was performed on PBMCs. Source of these receptors: a human donor in good health (CMV status not recorded). Some clones in this sample may be carry-over from other donors' samples. The CDR3 runs from the conserved cysteine through the conserved F or W. Fields, in order: D gene, V gene, J gene, clone size, CDR3 DNA, CDR3 protein. The D gene is left open where the match is weak. The size of a clone is reported for some rows only, either as once, few or many, or as a class for expanded clones.

d_gene: -
v_gene: TRBV6-1
j_gene: TRBJ2-1
abundance: few
CDR3nt: TGTGCCACCGCGGGGTGGGATAACTCCTACAATGAGCAGTTCTTC
CDR3aa: CATAGWDNSYNEQFF

d_gene: -
v_gene: TRBV6-5
j_gene: TRBJ2-7
abundance: -
CDR3nt: TGTGACAGCAGCCCCTCTAGCAGGAGCTCCTACGAGCAGTACTTC
CDR3aa: CDSSPSSRSSYEQYF

d_gene: TRBD1
v_gene: TRBV2
j_gene: TRBJ1-3
abundance: once
CDR3nt: TGTGCCAGCAGGACGAGGGGCAGGGGGTCTGGAAACACCATATATTTT
CDR3aa: CASRTRGRGSGNTIYF

d_gene: TRBD1
v_gene: TRBV20-1
j_gene: TRBJ2-3
abundance: -
CDR3nt: TGCAGTGCTAGGGCCCAGACAGGGGTGGGAGATACGCAGTATTTT
CDR3aa: CSARAQTGVGDTQYF

d_gene: -
v_gene: TRBV12-3/TRBV12-4
j_gene: TRBJ1-1
abundance: many
CDR3nt: TGTGCCAGCAGACCGACAGCCGAAGCTTTCTTT
CDR3aa: CASRPTAEAFF

d_gene: -
v_gene: TRBV29-1
j_gene: TRBJ2-2
abundance: -
CDR3nt: TGCAGCGCTAGATGGGGGAGTGACACCGGGGAGCTGTTTTTT
CDR3aa: CSARWGSDTGELFF

d_gene: TRBD2
v_gene: TRBV12-3/TRBV12-4
j_gene: TRBJ2-1
abundance: few
CDR3nt: TGTGCCAGCAGCTTAGCGGGAGGAAGCCCGAATGAGCAGTTCTTC
CDR3aa: CASSLAGGSPNEQFF

d_gene: -
v_gene: TRBV20-1
j_gene: TRBJ1-2
abundance: -
CDR3nt: TGCAGTGCTCCGCGAGGGTCCTATGGCTACACCTTC
CDR3aa: CSAPRGSYGYTF

d_gene: -
v_gene: TRBV11-3
j_gene: TRBJ2-3
abundance: -
CDR3nt: TGTGCCAGCAGCTCGGGACTCCCCACAGATACGCAGTATTTT
CDR3aa: CASSSGLPTDTQYF

d_gene: TRBD1
v_gene: TRBV2
j_gene: TRBJ1-1
abundance: few
CDR3nt: TGTGCCAGCAGTGCGGGACAGCAATTTGAAGCTTTCTTT
CDR3aa: CASSAGQQFEAFF

d_gene: TRBD1
v_gene: TRBV20-1
j_gene: TRBJ2-7
abundance: -
CDR3nt: TGCAGTGCTAGAATCTACAGGGGGGATACCTACGAGCAGTACTTC
CDR3aa: CSARIYRGDTYEQYF

d_gene: -
v_gene: TRBV11-1
j_gene: TRBJ2-5
abundance: few
CDR3nt: TGTGCCAGCAGCCGGTATATCGAGACCCAGTACTTC
CDR3aa: CASSRYIETQYF

d_gene: TRBD1
v_gene: TRBV29-1
j_gene: TRBJ2-1
abundance: -
CDR3nt: TGCAGCGTCGACCGGGACAGACCATACAATGAGCAGTTCTTC
CDR3aa: CSVDRDRPYNEQFF

d_gene: -
v_gene: TRBV11-2
j_gene: TRBJ2-1
abundance: -
CDR3nt: TGTGCCAGCAGCTTACGGGTGCCCCCACACAATGAGCAGTTCTTC
CDR3aa: CASSLRVPPHNEQFF

d_gene: -
v_gene: TRBV7-2
j_gene: TRBJ1-6
abundance: -
CDR3nt: TGTGCCAGCAGCTTAGAACCAGAGGCGGATTCACCCCTCCACTTT
CDR3aa: CASSLEPEADSPLHF

d_gene: TRBD2
v_gene: TRBV7-3
j_gene: TRBJ2-3
abundance: -
CDR3nt: TGTGCCAGCAGCTTAACTGGGACTAGCGGATCAGATACGCAGTATTTT
CDR3aa: CASSLTGTSGSDTQYF

d_gene: TRBD2
v_gene: TRBV7-3
j_gene: TRBJ2-4
abundance: -
CDR3nt: TGTGCCAGCAGCGAGGACGGGGGGACCAAAAACATTCAGTACTTC
CDR3aa: CASSEDGGTKNIQYF

d_gene: -
v_gene: TRBV6-1
j_gene: TRBJ2-7
abundance: few
CDR3nt: TGTGCCAGCAGTGACCCGCCCTACGAGCAGTACTTC
CDR3aa: CASSDPPYEQYF

d_gene: -
v_gene: TRBV28
j_gene: TRBJ1-3
abundance: few
CDR3nt: TGTGCCAGCGTAAGGGGAGCCTCTGGAAACACCATATATTTT
CDR3aa: CASVRGASGNTIYF

d_gene: -
v_gene: TRBV24-1
j_gene: TRBJ1-5
abundance: -
CDR3nt: TGTGCCACAAGTGAAGATGGGAATCAGCCCCGACATTTT
CDR3aa: CATSEDGNQPRHF

d_gene: -
v_gene: TRBV7-9
j_gene: TRBJ2-7
abundance: once
CDR3nt: TGTGCCAGCAGCTTTTCTGCCGGGCCCTCTACCTACGAGCAGTACTTC
CDR3aa: CASSFSAGPSTYEQYF

d_gene: TRBD1
v_gene: TRBV4-2
j_gene: TRBJ2-7
abundance: -
CDR3nt: TGTGCCAGCAGCCGAGGACAGGGAACTCCCTCCCACGAGCAGTACTTC
CDR3aa: CASSRGQGTPSHEQYF

d_gene: TRBD1
v_gene: TRBV19
j_gene: TRBJ2-5
abundance: -
CDR3nt: TGTGCCACCTCGACAGGGGAATTCCAAGAGACCCAGTACTTC
CDR3aa: CATSTGEFQETQYF

d_gene: -
v_gene: TRBV28
j_gene: TRBJ2-2
abundance: -
CDR3nt: TGTGCCAGCAGTTTCAGCCCTGGCACCGGGGAGCTGTTTTTT
CDR3aa: CASSFSPGTGELFF

d_gene: -
v_gene: TRBV19
j_gene: TRBJ2-7
abundance: -
CDR3nt: TGTGCCACCAGTATAGGACCCTCCAGCTCCTACGCGCAGTACTTC
CDR3aa: CATSIGPSSSYAQYF

d_gene: TRBD1
v_gene: TRBV28
j_gene: TRBJ1-1
abundance: -
CDR3nt: TGTGCCAGCAGCCGGACAGGGGAGCGGGGTGAAGCTTTCTTT
CDR3aa: CASSRTGERGEAFF

d_gene: TRBD1
v_gene: TRBV28
j_gene: TRBJ2-7
abundance: many
CDR3nt: TGTGCCAGCAGCCGTGGACAGGGCCTCTCCTACGAGCAGTACTTC
CDR3aa: CASSRGQGLSYEQYF

d_gene: -
v_gene: TRBV5-3
j_gene: TRBJ2-7
abundance: -
CDR3nt: TGTGCCAGCAGCACGCCTGACAGCTCCTACGAGCAGTACTTC
CDR3aa: CASSTPDSSYEQYF

d_gene: -
v_gene: TRBV6-6
j_gene: TRBJ1-1
abundance: -
CDR3nt: TGTGCCAGCATTCAACGTTGGGCTATCGGGTTGGCTTTCTTT
CDR3aa: CASIQRWAIGLAFF

d_gene: -
v_gene: TRBV29-1
j_gene: TRBJ1-1
abundance: few
CDR3nt: TGCAGCGTTGTGGGGGCCGGTCGGCCTGAAGCTTTCTTT
CDR3aa: CSVVGAGRPEAFF

d_gene: TRBD1
v_gene: TRBV19
j_gene: TRBJ1-1
abundance: -
CDR3nt: TGTGCCATTAGTATCAGGGGGAAGGACACTGAAGCTTTCTTT
CDR3aa: CAISIRGKDTEAFF

d_gene: -
v_gene: TRBV5-6
j_gene: TRBJ1-1
abundance: -
CDR3nt: TGTGCCAGCAGCTTGGGAGGGATCCTCCGGGGGAACACTGAAGCTTTCTTT
CDR3aa: CASSLGGILRGNTEAFF

d_gene: -
v_gene: TRBV7-8
j_gene: TRBJ2-1
abundance: once
CDR3nt: TGTGCCAGCAGCTTGGTACAGTTGGCCGTCTACAATGAGCAGTTCTTC
CDR3aa: CASSLVQLAVYNEQFF

d_gene: TRBD2
v_gene: TRBV4-2
j_gene: TRBJ2-1
abundance: -
CDR3nt: TGTGCCAGCAGCCCTTCAGGGCTAGCGGGAGGGCATGAGCAGTTCTTC
CDR3aa: CASSPSGLAGGHEQFF

d_gene: -
v_gene: TRBV7-9
j_gene: TRBJ2-3
abundance: few
CDR3nt: TGTGCCAGCAGCTCCACACACTCGGGGGCGGAAGATACGCAGTATTTT
CDR3aa: CASSSTHSGAEDTQYF

d_gene: -
v_gene: TRBV7-4
j_gene: TRBJ2-1
abundance: -
CDR3nt: TGTGCCAGCAGCCACCCTACAGGGCAGCATGAGCAGTTCTTC
CDR3aa: CASSHPTGQHEQFF

d_gene: TRBD1
v_gene: TRBV5-1
j_gene: TRBJ2-1
abundance: -
CDR3nt: TGCGCCAGCAGATGGACAGGGGAAGCGGTCGCCCTGTCCTACAATGAGCAGTTCTTC
CDR3aa: CASRWTGEAVALSYNEQFF

d_gene: -
v_gene: TRBV9
j_gene: TRBJ2-5
abundance: once
CDR3nt: TGTTCCAGCAGCCGATCCGGGACGCAACAAGAGACCCAGTACTTC
CDR3aa: CSSSRSGTQQETQYF

d_gene: -
v_gene: TRBV27
j_gene: TRBJ1-2
abundance: -
CDR3nt: TGTGCCAGCAGAGCGCTTGGACGGGAGAACTATGGCTACACCTTC
CDR3aa: CASRALGRENYGYTF

d_gene: -
v_gene: TRBV27
j_gene: TRBJ1-5
abundance: -
CDR3nt: TGTGCCAGCAGTTTAGTCCAGGGAGGTCAGCCCCAGCATTTT
CDR3aa: CASSLVQGGQPQHF

d_gene: -
v_gene: TRBV12-3/TRBV12-4
j_gene: TRBJ1-1
abundance: few
CDR3nt: TGTGCCAGCAGTTTAGGGGACACCTCGCGGGCTTTCTTT
CDR3aa: CASSLGDTSRAFF

d_gene: -
v_gene: TRBV20-1
j_gene: TRBJ2-2
abundance: -
CDR3nt: TGCAGTGCTAGACACAACACCGGGGAGCTGTTTTTT
CDR3aa: CSARHNTGELFF

d_gene: -
v_gene: TRBV6-8
j_gene: TRBJ2-1
abundance: -
CDR3nt: TGTGCCAGCAGTTACGGCGGGATCGGGAATGAGCAGTTATTC
CDR3aa: CASSYGGIGNEQLF

d_gene: -
v_gene: TRBV18
j_gene: TRBJ2-6
abundance: few
CDR3nt: TGTGCCAGCTCACCGGGACCCTCCGTCGTCCTGACTTTC
CDR3aa: CASSPGPSVVLTF

d_gene: TRBD1
v_gene: TRBV6-1
j_gene: TRBJ1-5
abundance: -
CDR3nt: TGTGCCAGCAGAGTACAGGGGGCTAGCAATCAGCCCCAGCATTTT
CDR3aa: CASRVQGASNQPQHF

d_gene: -
v_gene: TRBV2
j_gene: TRBJ2-7
abundance: -
CDR3nt: TGTGCCAGCATAGCGGTCTCCTACGAGCAGTACTTC
CDR3aa: CASIAVSYEQYF

d_gene: -
v_gene: TRBV10-3
j_gene: TRBJ2-1
abundance: -
CDR3nt: TGTGCCATCGGAGGGAATGAGCAGTTCTTC
CDR3aa: CAIGGNEQFF

d_gene: -
v_gene: TRBV30
j_gene: TRBJ2-5
abundance: -
CDR3nt: TGTGCCTGGAGTCGCGGGGGCCCCCTCCAAGAGACCCAGTACTTC
CDR3aa: CAWSRGGPLQETQYF

d_gene: TRBD1
v_gene: TRBV20-1
j_gene: TRBJ1-1
abundance: few
CDR3nt: TGCAGTGCTATAGAACAGGGGGCGCGGAGTGTGGACACTGAAGCTTTCTTT
CDR3aa: CSAIEQGARSVDTEAFF

d_gene: -
v_gene: TRBV12-3/TRBV12-4
j_gene: TRBJ1-5
abundance: -
CDR3nt: TGTGCCAGGAGTGTAGGGGTTAGCAATCAGCCCCAGCATTTT
CDR3aa: CARSVGVSNQPQHF

d_gene: TRBD1
v_gene: TRBV4-1
j_gene: TRBJ1-2
abundance: -
CDR3nt: TGCGCCAGCAGCTACGGACAGGGGATAGACTACACCTTC
CDR3aa: CASSYGQGIDYTF

d_gene: TRBD2
v_gene: TRBV7-9
j_gene: TRBJ2-7
abundance: few
CDR3nt: TGTGCCAGCAGCATTTCTAGCGGACTCGGGGGGGAGCAGTACTTC
CDR3aa: CASSISSGLGGEQYF

d_gene: -
v_gene: TRBV6-2/TRBV6-3
j_gene: TRBJ2-5
abundance: -
CDR3nt: TGTGCCAGCAGTGTACAGGGATTTTTCAAAGAGACCCAGTACTTC
CDR3aa: CASSVQGFFKETQYF